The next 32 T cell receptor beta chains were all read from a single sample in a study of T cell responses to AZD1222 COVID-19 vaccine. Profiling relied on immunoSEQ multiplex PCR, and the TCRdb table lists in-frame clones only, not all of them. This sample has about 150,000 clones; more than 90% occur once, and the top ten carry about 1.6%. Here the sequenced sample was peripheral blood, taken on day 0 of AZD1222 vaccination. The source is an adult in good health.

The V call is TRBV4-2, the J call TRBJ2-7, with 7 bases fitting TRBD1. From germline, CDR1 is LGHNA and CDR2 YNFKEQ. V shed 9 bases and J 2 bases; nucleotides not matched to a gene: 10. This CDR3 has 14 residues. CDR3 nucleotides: TGTGCCAGTTCGACCGGGACAGAACCCTACGAGCAGTACTTC. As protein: CASSTGTEPYEQYF.

This chain's CDR3 is CASSQESTGELFF. CDR3 bases: TGTGCCAGCAGCCAAGAGTCCACCGGGGAGCTGTTTTTT. V usage is TRBV3-1 (or the pseudogene TRBV3-2) and J usage is TRBJ2-2; D remains ambiguous. The CDR3 has 13 residues. The V and J ends lost 0 bases and 4 bases respectively, with 3 bases between them. Germline-derived CDR1 and CDR2 are LGHDT and YNNKEL (reference sequence).

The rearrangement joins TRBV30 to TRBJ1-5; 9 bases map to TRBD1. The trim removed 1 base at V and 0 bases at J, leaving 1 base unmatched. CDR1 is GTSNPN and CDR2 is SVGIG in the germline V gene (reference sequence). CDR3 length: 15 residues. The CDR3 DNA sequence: TGTGCCTGGAGTGAACAGGGGGCTAGCAATCAGCCCCAGCATTTT. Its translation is CAWSEQGASNQPQHF. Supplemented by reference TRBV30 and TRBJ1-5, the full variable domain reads SQTIHQWPATLVQPVGSPLSLECTVEGTSNPNLYWYRQAAGRGLQLLFYSVGIGQISSEVPQNLSASRPQDRQFILSSKKLLLSDSGFYLCAWSEQGASNQPQHFGDGTRLSIL.

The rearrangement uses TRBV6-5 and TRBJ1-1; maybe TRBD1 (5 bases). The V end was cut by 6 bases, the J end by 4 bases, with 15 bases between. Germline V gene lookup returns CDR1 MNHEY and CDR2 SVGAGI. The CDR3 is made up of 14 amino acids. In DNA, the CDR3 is TGTGCCAGCAGCCTGAATTGGAGGGGCACTGAAGCTTTCTTT. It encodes CASSLNWRGTEAFF.

The CDR3 DNA reads TGTGCCAGCAGCTTCGGGGAGGTGGGAGGCTACACCTTC. It codes for CASSFGEVGGYTF. The chain uses TRBV11-2 and TRBJ1-2; no reliable D call. Trimming took 3 bases from V and 8 from J, leaving 13 bases between them. From germline, CDR1 is SGHAT and CDR2 FQNNGV. The CDR3 covers 13 residues.

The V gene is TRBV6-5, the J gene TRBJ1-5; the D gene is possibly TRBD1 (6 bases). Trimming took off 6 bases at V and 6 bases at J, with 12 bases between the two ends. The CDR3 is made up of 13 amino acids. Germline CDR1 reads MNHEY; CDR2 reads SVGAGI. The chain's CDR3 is CASRQGRGQPQHF. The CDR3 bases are TGTGCCAGCAGACAGGGTAGGGGTCAGCCCCAGCATTTT.

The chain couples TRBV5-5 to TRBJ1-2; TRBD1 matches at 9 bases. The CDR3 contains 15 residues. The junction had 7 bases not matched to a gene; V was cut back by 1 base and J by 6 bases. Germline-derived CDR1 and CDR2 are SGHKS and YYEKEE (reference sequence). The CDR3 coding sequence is TGTGCCAGCAGCTTGTTTCCGGGACAGGGTCATGGCTACACCTTC. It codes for CASSLFPGQGHGYTF.

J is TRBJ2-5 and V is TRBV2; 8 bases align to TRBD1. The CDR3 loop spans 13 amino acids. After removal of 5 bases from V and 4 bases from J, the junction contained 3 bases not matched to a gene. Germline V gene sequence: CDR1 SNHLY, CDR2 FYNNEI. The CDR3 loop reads CASSPDRAETQYF. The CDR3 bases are TGTGCCAGCAGTCCGGACAGGGCAGAGACCCAGTACTTC.

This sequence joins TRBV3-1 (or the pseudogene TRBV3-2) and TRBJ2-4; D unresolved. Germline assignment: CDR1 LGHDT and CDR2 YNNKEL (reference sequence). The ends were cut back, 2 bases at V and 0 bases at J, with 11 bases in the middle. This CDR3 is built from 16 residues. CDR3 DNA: TGTGCCAGCAGCCAATTAATCGGGTTAGCCAAAAACATTCAGTACTTC. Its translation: CASSQLIGLAKNIQYF.

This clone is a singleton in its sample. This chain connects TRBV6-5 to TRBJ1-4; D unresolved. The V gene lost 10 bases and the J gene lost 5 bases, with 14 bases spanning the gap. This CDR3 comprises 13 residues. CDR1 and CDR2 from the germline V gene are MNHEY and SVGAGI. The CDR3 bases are TGTGCCACCTCGTACAGAGAAAATGAAAAACTGTTTTTT. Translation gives CATSYRENEKLFF.

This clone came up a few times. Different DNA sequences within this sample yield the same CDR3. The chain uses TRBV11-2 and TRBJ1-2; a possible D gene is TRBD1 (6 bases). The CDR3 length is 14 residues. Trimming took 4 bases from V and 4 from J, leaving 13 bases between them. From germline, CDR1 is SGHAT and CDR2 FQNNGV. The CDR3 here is CASSSVGGGYGYTF. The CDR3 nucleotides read TGTGCCAGCAGCTCCGTGGGGGGCGGCTATGGCTACACCTTC. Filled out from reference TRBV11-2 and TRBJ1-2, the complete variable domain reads EAGVAQSPRYKIIEKRQSVAFWCNPISGHATLYWYQQILGQGPKLLIQFQNNGVVDDSQLPKDRFSAERLKGVDSTLKIQPAKLEDSAVYLCASSSVGGGYGYTFGSGTRLTVV.

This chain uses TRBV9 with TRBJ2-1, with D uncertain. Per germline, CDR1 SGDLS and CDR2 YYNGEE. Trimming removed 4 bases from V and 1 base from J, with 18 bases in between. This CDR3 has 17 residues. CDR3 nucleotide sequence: TGTGCCAGCAGCTCCGGCTTAACAGATATTTCCTACAATGAGCAGTTCTTC. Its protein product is CASSSGLTDISYNEQFF.

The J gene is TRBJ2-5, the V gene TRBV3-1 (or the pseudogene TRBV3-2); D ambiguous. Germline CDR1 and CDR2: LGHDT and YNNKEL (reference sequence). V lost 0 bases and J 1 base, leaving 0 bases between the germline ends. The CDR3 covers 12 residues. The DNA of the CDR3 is TGTGCCAGCAGCCAAGACCAAGAGACCCAGTACTTC. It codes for CASSQDQETQYF.

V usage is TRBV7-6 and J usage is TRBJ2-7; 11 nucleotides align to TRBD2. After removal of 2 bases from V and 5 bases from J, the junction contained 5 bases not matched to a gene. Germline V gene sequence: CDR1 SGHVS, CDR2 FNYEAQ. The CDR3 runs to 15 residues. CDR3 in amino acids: CASSLIAGGGNEQYF. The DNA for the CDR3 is TGTGCCAGCAGCTTAATAGCGGGAGGGGGGAACGAGCAGTACTTC.

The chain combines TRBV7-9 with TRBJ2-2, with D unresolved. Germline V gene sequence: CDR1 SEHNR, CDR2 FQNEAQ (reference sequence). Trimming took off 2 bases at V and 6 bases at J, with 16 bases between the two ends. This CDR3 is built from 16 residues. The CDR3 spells CASSLSESGFAGELFF. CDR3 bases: TGTGCCAGCAGCTTATCAGAGAGTGGGTTCGCCGGGGAGCTGTTTTTT.

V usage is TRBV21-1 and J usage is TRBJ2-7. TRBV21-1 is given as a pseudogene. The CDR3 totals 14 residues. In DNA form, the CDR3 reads TGTGCCAGCAGCATGGGGGACCATAGAAAAGAGCAGTACTTC. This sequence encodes CASSMGDHRKEQYF.

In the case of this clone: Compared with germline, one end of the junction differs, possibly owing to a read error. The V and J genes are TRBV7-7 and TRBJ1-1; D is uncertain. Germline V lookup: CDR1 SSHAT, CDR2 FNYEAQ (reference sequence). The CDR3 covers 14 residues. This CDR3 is CASSLVGRDTEAFF. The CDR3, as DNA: TGTGCTAGCAGCTTAGTAGGGAGGGATACTGAAGCTTTCTTT. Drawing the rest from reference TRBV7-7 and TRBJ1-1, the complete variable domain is GAGVSQSPRYKVTKRGQDVTLRCDPISSHATLYWYQQALGQGPEFLTYFNYEAQPDKSGLPSDRFSAERPEGSISTLTIQRTEQRDSAMYRCASSLVGRDTEAFFGQGTRLTVV.

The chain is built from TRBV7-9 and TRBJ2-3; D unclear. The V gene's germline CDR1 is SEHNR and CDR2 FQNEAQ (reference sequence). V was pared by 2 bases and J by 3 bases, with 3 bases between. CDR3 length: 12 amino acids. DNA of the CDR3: TGTGCCAGCAGCTTATCGACAGATACGCAGTATTTT. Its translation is CASSLSTDTQYF.

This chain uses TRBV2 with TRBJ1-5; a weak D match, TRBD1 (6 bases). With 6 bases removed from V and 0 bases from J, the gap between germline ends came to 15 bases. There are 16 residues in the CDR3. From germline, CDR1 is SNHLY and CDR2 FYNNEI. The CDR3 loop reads CASRPGHHYSNQPQHF. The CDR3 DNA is TGTGCCAGCAGACCGGGACACCACTATAGCAATCAGCCCCAGCATTTT.

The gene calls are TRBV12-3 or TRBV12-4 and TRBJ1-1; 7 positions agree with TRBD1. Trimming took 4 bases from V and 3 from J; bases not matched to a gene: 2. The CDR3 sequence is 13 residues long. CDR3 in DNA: TGTGCCAGCAGTTCGACAGGGTACACTGAAGCTTTCTTT. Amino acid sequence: CASSSTGYTEAFF.

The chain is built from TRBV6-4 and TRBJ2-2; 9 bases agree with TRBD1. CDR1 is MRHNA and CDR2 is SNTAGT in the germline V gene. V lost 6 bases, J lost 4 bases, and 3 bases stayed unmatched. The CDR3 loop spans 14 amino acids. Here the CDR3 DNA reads TGTGCCAGCAGAACAGGGGGCGGCACCGGGGAGCTGTTTTTT. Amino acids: CASRTGGGTGELFF.

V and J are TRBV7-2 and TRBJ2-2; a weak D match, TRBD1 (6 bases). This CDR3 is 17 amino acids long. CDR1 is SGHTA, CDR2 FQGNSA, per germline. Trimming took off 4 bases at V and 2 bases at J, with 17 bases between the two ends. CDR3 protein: CASSSTLRRGNTGELFF. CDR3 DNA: TGTGCCAGCAGCTCAACCCTTCGCAGGGGAAACACCGGGGAGCTGTTTTTT.

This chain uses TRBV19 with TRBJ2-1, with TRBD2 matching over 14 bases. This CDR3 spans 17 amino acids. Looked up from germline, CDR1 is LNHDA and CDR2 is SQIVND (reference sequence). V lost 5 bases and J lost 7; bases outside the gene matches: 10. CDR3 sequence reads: CASSSRTSGRTRNEQFF. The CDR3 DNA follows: TGTGCCAGTAGTTCTCGGACTAGCGGGAGGACACGGAATGAGCAGTTCTTC.

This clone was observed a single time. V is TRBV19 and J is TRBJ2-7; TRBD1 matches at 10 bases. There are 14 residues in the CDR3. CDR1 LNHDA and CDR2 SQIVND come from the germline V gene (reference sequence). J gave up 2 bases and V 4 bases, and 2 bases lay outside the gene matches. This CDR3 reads CASSSGQGAYEQYF. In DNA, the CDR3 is TGTGCCAGTAGTAGCGGACAGGGGGCCTACGAGCAGTACTTC.

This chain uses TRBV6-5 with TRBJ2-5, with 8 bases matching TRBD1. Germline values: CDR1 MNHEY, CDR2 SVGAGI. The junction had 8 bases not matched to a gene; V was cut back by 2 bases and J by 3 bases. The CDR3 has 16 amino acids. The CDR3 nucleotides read TGTGCCAGCAGTTACATCAGGACAGGGAAAAAAGAGACCCAGTACTTC. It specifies CASSYIRTGKKETQYF.

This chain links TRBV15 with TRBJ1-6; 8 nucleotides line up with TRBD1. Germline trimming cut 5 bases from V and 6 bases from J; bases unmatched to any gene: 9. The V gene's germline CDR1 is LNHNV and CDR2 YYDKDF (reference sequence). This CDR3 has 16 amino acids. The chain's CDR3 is CATSRSGQGRNSPLHF. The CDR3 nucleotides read TGTGCCACCAGCCGATCCGGACAGGGTCGTAATTCACCCCTCCACTTT.

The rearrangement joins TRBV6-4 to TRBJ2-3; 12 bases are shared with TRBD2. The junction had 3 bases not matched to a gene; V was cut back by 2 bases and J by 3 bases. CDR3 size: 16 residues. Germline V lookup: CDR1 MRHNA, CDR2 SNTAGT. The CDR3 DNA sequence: TGTGCCAGCAGTGACGTCCTAGCGGGAGGGACAGATACGCAGTATTTT. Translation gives CASSDVLAGGTDTQYF.

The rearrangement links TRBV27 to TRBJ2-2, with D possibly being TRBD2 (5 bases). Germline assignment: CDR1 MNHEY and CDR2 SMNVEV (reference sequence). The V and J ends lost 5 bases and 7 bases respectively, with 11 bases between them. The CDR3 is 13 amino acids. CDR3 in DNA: TGTGCCAGCAGTCCCCGACGGGACGGGGAGCTGTTTTTT. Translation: CASSPRRDGELFF.

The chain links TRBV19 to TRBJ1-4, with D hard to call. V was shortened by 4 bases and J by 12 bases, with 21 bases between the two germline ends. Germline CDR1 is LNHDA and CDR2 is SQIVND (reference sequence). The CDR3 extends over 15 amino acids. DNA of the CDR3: TGTGCCAGTAGTAACCTCCGGGGTTTAATAGGAGAACTGTTTTTT. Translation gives CASSNLRGLIGELFF.

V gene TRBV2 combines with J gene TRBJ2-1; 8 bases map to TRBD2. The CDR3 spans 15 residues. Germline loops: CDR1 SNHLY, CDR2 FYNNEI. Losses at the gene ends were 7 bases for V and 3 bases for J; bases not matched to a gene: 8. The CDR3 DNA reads TGTGCCAGCAAAAAGCGGGAGCAAGTCTACAATGAGCAGTTCTTC. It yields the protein CASKKREQVYNEQFF.

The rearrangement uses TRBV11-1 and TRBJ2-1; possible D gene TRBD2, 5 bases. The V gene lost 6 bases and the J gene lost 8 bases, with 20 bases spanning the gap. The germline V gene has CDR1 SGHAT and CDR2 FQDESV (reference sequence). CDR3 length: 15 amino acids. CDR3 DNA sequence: TGTGCCAGCAGACGACTAACCCTTGGTGAGGATGAGCAGTTCTTC. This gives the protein CASRRLTLGEDEQFF.

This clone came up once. The CDR3: CASSQDSGRYEKLFF. CDR3 in DNA: TGCGCCAGCAGCCAAGATTCGGGACGGTATGAAAAACTGTTTTTT. The J gene is TRBJ1-4, the V gene TRBV4-1; TRBD1 might be the D (5 bases). V dropped 0 bases and J dropped 6 bases, with 11 bases sitting between them. The CDR3 sequence is 15 residues long. Germline V lookup: CDR1 MGHRA, CDR2 YSYEKL.